This is a list of T cell receptor beta chains from one sample in a study of graft-versus-host responses after intestinal transplantation. Profiled with immunoSEQ multiplex PCR; TCRdb holds only in-frame clones, not every one. This sample has some 79,000 clones, with roughly nine tenths found just once. No antigens are known for them. The sample was unstimulated CD4+ T cells sorted from spleen or lymph node cells, taken before intestinal transplant. The receptors here all came from a human donor who received an intestinal transplant. Each CDR3 is given with its conserved first and last residue. D genes are given only for firm matches. Clone size is shown for a subset of rows, as once, few, many or a class of expanded clone.

j_gene	v_gene	d_gene	abundance	CDR3nt	CDR3aa
TRBJ2-3	TRBV19	NA	NA	TGTGCCAGTAGTCAGAATCCAGGGCCAGATACGCAGTATTTT	CASSQNPGPDTQYF
TRBJ1-3	TRBV11-2	TRBD1	NA	TGTGCCAGCAGCCAGGGGGCGGGAAACACCATATATTTT	CASSQGAGNTIYF
TRBJ2-7	TRBV14	NA	NA	TGTGCCAGCAGCCAACTCCCGCCGGAGGGGAGGCGACGGGCACCCCCAGGTCTAGGGGAGCAGTACTTC	CASSQLPPEGRRRAPPGLGEQYF
TRBJ2-7	TRBV2	NA	NA	TGTGCCAGCAGTGAAGCGCCGGACATCTACGAGCAGTACTTC	CASSEAPDIYEQYF
TRBJ1-5	TRBV10-3	NA	NA	TGTGCCATCAGTGAGTCGGGCAACAGCAATCAGCCCCAGCATTTT	CAISESGNSNQPQHF
TRBJ2-6	TRBV4-1	NA	NA	TGCGCCAGCAGCCATGTTTTTTCCAGGGGCTCCTCTGGGGCCAACGTCCTGACTTTC	CASSHVFSRGSSGANVLTF
TRBJ2-7	TRBV14	TRBD2	NA	TGTGCCAGCAGCCATACTAGCGGAAGCTACGAGCAGTACTTC	CASSHTSGSYEQYF
TRBJ1-5	TRBV5-1	NA	NA	TGCGCCAGCAGCTTGGGAGGGGGAAACAATCAGCCCCAGCATTTT	CASSLGGGNNQPQHF
TRBJ2-1	TRBV10-1	TRBD2	NA	TGCGCCAGCAGTTATAGCGGGCGGGGAGATGAGCAGTTCTTC	CASSYSGRGDEQFF
TRBJ2-3	TRBV19	NA	NA	TGTGCCAGTAGTGCCAGTCTTCTCACAGATACGCAGTATTTT	CASSASLLTDTQYF
TRBJ2-1	TRBV9	NA	NA	TGTGCCAGCAGCGTAGGACTGCTTGTGGCTAATGAGCAGTTCTTC	CASSVGLLVANEQFF
TRBJ2-7	TRBV30	NA	NA	TGTGCCTGGAGTGTAAACAGGCCGCCCTACGAGCAGTACTTC	CAWSVNRPPYEQYF
TRBJ2-3	TRBV29-1	TRBD1	NA	TGCAGCGCAGCCATACGACAGGGGGCGGAGGGCGCAGATACGCAGTATTTT	CSAAIRQGAEGADTQYF
TRBJ1-5	TRBV30	NA	NA	TGTGCCTGGAGTTTGACGGGAAATCAGCCCCAGCATTTT	CAWSLTGNQPQHF
TRBJ1-4	TRBV6-5	TRBD1	once	TGTGCCAGCAGTGGACAGGGAGCAAATGAAAAACTGTTTTTT	CASSGQGANEKLFF
TRBJ2-7	TRBV19	NA	NA	TGTGCCAGTAGTATAAAAAGCATCATGATCTACGAGCAGTACTTC	CASSIKSIMIYEQYF
TRBJ2-3	TRBV5-1	NA	once	TGCGCCAGCAGCGGACAGACAAGGGTGACAGATACGCAGTATTTT	CASSGQTRVTDTQYF
TRBJ2-7	TRBV28	TRBD1	NA	TGTGCCAGCACCACAACAGGGGGCGGTTCCTACGAGCAGTACTTC	CASTTTGGGSYEQYF
TRBJ2-7	TRBV10-3	TRBD2	NA	TGTGCCATCAGTGAAAGCGGGGGCCCCTACGAGCAGTACTTC	CAISESGGPYEQYF
TRBJ2-3	TRBV9	NA	NA	TGTGCCAGCAGGGGGGCGGGCACAGATACGCAGTATTTT	CASRGAGTDTQYF
TRBJ1-1	TRBV4-2	NA	NA	TGTGCCAGCAGCCCTGACCGGTTAGGAAGAGGAGCTTTCTTT	CASSPDRLGRGAFF
TRBJ2-2	TRBV5-6	NA	NA	TGTGCCAGCAGCTTAAGACTGTTACTCGCGAACACCGGGGAGCTGTTTTTT	CASSLRLLLANTGELFF
TRBJ1-2	TRBV27	NA	NA	TGTGCCAGCAGTTCCACAGGGTTACGAGGTAACTATGGCTACACCTTC	CASSSTGLRGNYGYTF
TRBJ1-1	TRBV9	NA	NA	TGTGCCAGCAGCCCTGGACAGTACACTGAAGCTTTCTTT	CASSPGQYTEAFF
TRBJ2-1	TRBV5-6	TRBD2	few	TGTGCCAGCAGCTACCGGACTAGCGGGAGGTACAATGAGCAGTTCTTC	CASSYRTSGRYNEQFF
TRBJ2-1	TRBV9	TRBD2	NA	TGTGCCAGCAGCGTAGGTGCGGGAGGGGTATCCTACAATGAGCAGTTCTTC	CASSVGAGGVSYNEQFF
TRBJ1-1	TRBV6-5	TRBD1	NA	TGTGCCAGCAGTAAGACCCGGGACAGGGGGCAAGGAGCTTTCTTT	CASSKTRDRGQGAFF
TRBJ2-7	TRBV5-5	TRBD1	NA	TGTGCCAGCAGCCCACGGGACAGGGTGGTCTACGAGCAGTACTTC	CASSPRDRVVYEQYF
TRBJ2-7	TRBV28	NA	NA	TGTGCCAGCATAAGAGGAGGAAATTTCTACGAGCAGTACTTC	CASIRGGNFYEQYF
TRBJ2-6	TRBV29-1	NA	NA	TGCAGCGTTGGCTCCAGGGTTGGGGCCAACGTCCTGACTTTC	CSVGSRVGANVLTF
TRBJ2-1	TRBV11-2	NA	NA	TGTGCCAGCAGGGAACAGGGACATGAGCAGTTCTTC	CASREQGHEQFF
TRBJ1-4	TRBV19	NA	once	TGTGCCAGTAGTCTCCGGGACACCGCAACTAATGAAAAACTGTTTTTT	CASSLRDTATNEKLFF
TRBJ2-7	TRBV6-1	NA	NA	TGTGCCAGCAATAACAGGGACACCTACGAGCAGTACTTC	CASNNRDTYEQYF
TRBJ1-6	TRBV15	NA	NA	TGTGCCACCAGCAGGGTCTTAGGGGTCAAGCGATCACCCCTCCACTTT	CATSRVLGVKRSPLHF
TRBJ2-1	TRBV5-1	TRBD2	NA	TGCGCCAGCAGCTTGGCCCAGCGGGAGTCGAATGAGCAGTTCTTC	CASSLAQRESNEQFF
TRBJ1-4	TRBV5-4	TRBD1	NA	TGTGCCAGCAGTGGACAGGGTGATGAAAAACTGTTTTTT	CASSGQGDEKLFF
TRBJ2-5	TRBV5-4	TRBD1	NA	TGTGCCAGCAGCTTCCCGGGACAGCGGCAAGAGACCCAGTACTTC	CASSFPGQRQETQYF
TRBJ2-3	TRBV29-1	NA	NA	TGCAGCGTCGAGGGCCCTCTGTGGGATACGCAGTATTTT	CSVEGPLWDTQYF
TRBJ2-3	TRBV6-1	TRBD1	NA	TGTGCCAGCAGCCAGACAGGGGGCGCGATAGATACGCAGTATTTT	CASSQTGGAIDTQYF
TRBJ2-3	TRBV10-3	TRBD2	NA	TGTGCCATCAGTGAAAGGATAGCGGGGAAAGATACGCAGTATTTT	CAISERIAGKDTQYF
TRBJ2-7	TRBV6-6	TRBD1	NA	TGTGCCAGCAGTTACCGGGACAGGGGCTACGAGCAGTACTTC	CASSYRDRGYEQYF
TRBJ2-1	TRBV6-6	NA	NA	TGTGCCAGCAGTCACTTACTGTACGACAATGAGCAGTTCTTC	CASSHLLYDNEQFF
TRBJ2-1	TRBV7-2	NA	NA	TGTGCCAGCAGCTTAGCGGGGGGGCACTACAATGAGCAGTTCTTC	CASSLAGGHYNEQFF
TRBJ2-6	TRBV7-8	TRBD1	NA	TGTGCCAGCAGTACCACGGCCACAGGGGCCGGGGCCAACGTCCTGACTTTC	CASSTTATGAGANVLTF
TRBJ2-3	TRBV13	TRBD1	NA	TGTGCCAGCAGCTTAGGCGGCTGGGACAGAGGGAGCACAGATACGCAGTATTTT	CASSLGGWDRGSTDTQYF
TRBJ2-3	TRBV28	NA	NA	TGTGCCAGCAGTTTCGGTACGCAGTATTTT	CASSFGTQYF
TRBJ1-1	TRBV6-1	NA	NA	TGTGCCAGCAGTGCCCAACACGGTACAGGGAGGGGCACTGAAGCTTTCTTT	CASSAQHGTGRGTEAFF
TRBJ2-7	TRBV11-2	TRBD1	NA	TGTGCCAGCAGTAGCCGACAGGGCCGTCGGTACGAGCAGTACTTC	CASSSRQGRRYEQYF
TRBJ2-2	TRBV28	TRBD1	NA	TGTGCCAGCAGTTTTAGGTGGCAGGGGGCCGCCGGGGAGCTGTTTTTT	CASSFRWQGAAGELFF
TRBJ2-3	TRBV28	TRBD2	NA	TGTGCCAGCAGTCCCCCAGGCGGGAGACAAGATACGCAGTATTTT	CASSPPGGRQDTQYF
TRBJ1-1	TRBV27	NA	NA	TGTGCCAGCAGTTCCCCCGCGAAACACTACGGAATGAACACTGAAGCTTTCTTT	CASSSPAKHYGMNTEAFF
TRBJ2-7	TRBV28	TRBD2	NA	TGTGCCAGCAGTTCTAGCGGGAGTTTCAGGTACGAGCAGTACTTC	CASSSSGSFRYEQYF